Sequencing of this TCR beta chain was carried out in a study of neurological immune-mediated disorders (dated by TCRdb to about 2019). Regarding the research as a whole: Among the 34 multiple sclerosis patients, relapsing-remitting MS accounted for around 30 and secondary progressive MS accounted for 3. The 85 to 110 TCR-beta libraries included longitudinal samples, technical triplicates and paired sorted CD4+ and CD8+ T-cell subsets alongside PBMC samples. Longitudinal HAM/TSP and healthy donors had 3 time-points each (3-40 month intervals). Peripheral blood TCR-beta repertoires from HTLV-I-associated myelopathy (HAM/TSP) patients, multiple sclerosis patients and healthy controls were compared by UMI-based sequencing. The cohort included roughly 71 subjects: approximately 15 with HAM/TSP, approximately 35 with multiple sclerosis, and around 20 healthy controls.

General conclusions and limits of the study: No association of the MS cluster with clinical or MRI features was observed, and the need for larger cohorts was stated by the authors. Expanded clones from different subjects shared no identical CDR3 amino acid sequences, which suggests that TCR-beta repertoires were private in all groups. In a phylogenetic analysis, the repertoires of 18 out of 34 MS patients fell into a single cluster of related CDR3 sequences, pointing to a possible signature at the repertoire level. TCR clonal expansion was greatest in HAM/TSP patients and smallest in MS patients, who ranked below even healthy controls.

Reading the label with the study, this specimen's time point is: longitudinal time-point 2. For unsorted PBMC libraries, 2 million PBMCs were used after storage in RNAlater at -80 degrees C until RNA extraction. The multiple sclerosis patients were enrolled in a US clinical protocol that evaluated disease progression with magnetic resonance imaging. PBMCs were separated from peripheral blood using Ficoll-Hypaque density gradient centrifugation and then cryopreserved in liquid nitrogen. This clonotype has at least ten counts. Its antigen is unknown. Within one base of it there is no much larger clone, and no base qualities were kept. cDNA synthesis used template-switch 5'RACE with a primer carrying a 10-nucleotide random unique molecular identifier tagging each TCR transcript. Every sequencing run yielded over 170 million TCR-beta sequences covering 15-18 subjects. Total RNA was extracted with the RNeasy kit. TCR-beta VDJ regions were amplified with primers for the TCR constant region and the 5'RACE anchor, using the KAPA Real-time Library Amplification kit. A first PCR added sample indexes and Illumina adaptors, and a second PCR then raised library yield. After purification with Ampure beads, the TCR product of roughly 650 bp was size-selected on a 2% E-gel SizeSelection system. Before pooling, library quality was assessed on a Bioanalyzer, concentration was determined with Qubit, and library quantification was performed with the Kapa Library Quantification kit. Paired-end 2 x 150 bp sequencing of the libraries was performed on an Illumina HiSeq 2500. To increase sequence diversity, roughly 24-30% phiX was spiked into each library pool. The study's own analysis went as follows. The UMI-based MiGEC pipeline processed quality-filtered reads and removed over 80% of raw TCR sequences during error correction. VDJ genes were aligned to IMGT germline references, and clonotypes were defined by unique CDR3 amino acid sequence plus V-J genes. Clonal expansion, Shannon diversity and CDR3 relatedness were evaluated with VDJtools (CalcPairwiseDistances, ClusterSamples), while phylogenetic trees were built in CLCbio workbench. Expanded clones were defined as having at least 8 unique UMIs, based on coefficient-of-variation modelling across technical triplicates. TCRdb passed the public sequencing reads through fastp at Q25 and MiXCR, retaining productive beta sequences. Every entry covers one CDR3 protein and lists the most common genes and DNA from its rows. These V and J calls rely on TCRdb rather than the paper's analysis. The sample has 70,000 to 90,000 distinct CDR3 sequences on record, almost 6% of them singletons. The top ten clonotypes cover over 7% of the sample.

CDR1 and CDR2, per the germline V gene, are KGHDR and SFDVKD. The CDR3 runs 16 residues from the cysteine to the phenylalanine. Only the CDR3 DNA stays, 48 bases, in frame from base 1. Trimming costs V 0 bases and J 4 bases, and their ends lie 12 bases apart. This receptor chain uses TRBV24-1 and TRBJ1-5; there is no confident call for the D gene. The TCR sequence derives from a woman aged 55-70 years with multiple sclerosis. The sequencing sample was made of PBMCs. DNA sequence: TGTGCCACCAGTGATTTGAACAGACTTGGGAATCAGCCCCAGCATTTT. Translated, it reads CATSDLNRLGNQPQHF.